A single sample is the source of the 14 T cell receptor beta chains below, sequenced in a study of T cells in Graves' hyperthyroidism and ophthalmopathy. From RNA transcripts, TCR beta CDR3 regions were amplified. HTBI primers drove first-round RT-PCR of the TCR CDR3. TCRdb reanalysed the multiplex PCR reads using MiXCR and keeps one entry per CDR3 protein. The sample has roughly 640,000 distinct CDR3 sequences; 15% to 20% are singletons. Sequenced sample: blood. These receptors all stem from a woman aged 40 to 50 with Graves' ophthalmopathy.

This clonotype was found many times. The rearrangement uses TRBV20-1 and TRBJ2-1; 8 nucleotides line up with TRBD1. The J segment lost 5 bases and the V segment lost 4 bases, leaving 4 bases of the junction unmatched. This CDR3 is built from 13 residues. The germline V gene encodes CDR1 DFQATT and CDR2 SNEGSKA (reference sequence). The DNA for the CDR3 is TGCAGTGCTACGTACAGGGGGGACAATGAGCAGTTCTTC. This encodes CSATYRGDNEQFF.

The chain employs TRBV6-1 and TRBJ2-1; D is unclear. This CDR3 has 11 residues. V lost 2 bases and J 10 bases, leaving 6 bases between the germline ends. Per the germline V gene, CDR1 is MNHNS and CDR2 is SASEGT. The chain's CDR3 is CASSEFREQFF. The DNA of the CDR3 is TGTGCCAGCAGTGAATTTAGGGAGCAGTTCTTC.

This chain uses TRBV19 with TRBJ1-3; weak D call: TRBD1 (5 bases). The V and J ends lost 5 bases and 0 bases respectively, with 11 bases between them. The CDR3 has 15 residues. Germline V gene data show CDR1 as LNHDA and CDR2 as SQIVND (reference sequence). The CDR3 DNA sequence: TGTGCCAGTAGTCCTCGACAGTACTCTGGAAACACCATATATTTT. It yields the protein CASSPRQYSGNTIYF.

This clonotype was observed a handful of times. The CDR3 sequence: CASSSGTRAFF. CDR3 nucleotide sequence: TGTGCCAGCAGTTCAGGAACGAGGGCTTTCTTT. The chain joins TRBV6-2 or TRBV6-3 to TRBJ1-1; D remains ambiguous. V dropped 4 bases and J dropped 11 bases, with 11 bases sitting between them. CDR1 and CDR2 (germline): MNHEY, SVGEGT. This CDR3 has 11 residues.

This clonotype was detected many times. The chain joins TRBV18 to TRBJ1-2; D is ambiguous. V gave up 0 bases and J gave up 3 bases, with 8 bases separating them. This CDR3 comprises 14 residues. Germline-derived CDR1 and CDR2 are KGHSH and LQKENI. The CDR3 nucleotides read TGTGCCAGCTCACCACCGGCAGCCTACTATGGCTACACCTTC. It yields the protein CASSPPAAYYGYTF.

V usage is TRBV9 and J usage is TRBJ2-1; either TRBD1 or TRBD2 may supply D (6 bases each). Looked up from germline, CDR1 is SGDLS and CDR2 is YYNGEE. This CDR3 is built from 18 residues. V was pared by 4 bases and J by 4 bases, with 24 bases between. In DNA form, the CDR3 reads TGTGCCAGCAGCCCCCGTAGTTCGGGGGCGGTTACTTACAATGAGCAGTTCTTC. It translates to CASSPRSSGAVTYNEQFF.

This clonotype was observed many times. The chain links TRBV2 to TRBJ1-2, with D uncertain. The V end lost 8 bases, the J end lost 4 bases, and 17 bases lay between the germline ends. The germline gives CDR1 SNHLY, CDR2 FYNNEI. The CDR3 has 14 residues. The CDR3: CASRPDVTVYGYTF. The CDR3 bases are TGTGCCAGCCGACCTGACGTAACAGTCTATGGCTACACCTTC. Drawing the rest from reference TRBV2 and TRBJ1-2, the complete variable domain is EPEVTQTPSHQVTQMGQEVILRCVPISNHLYFYWYRQILGQKVEFLVSFYNNEISEKSEIFDDQFSVERPDGSNFTLKIRSTKLEDSAMYFCASRPDVTVYGYTFGSGTRLTVV.

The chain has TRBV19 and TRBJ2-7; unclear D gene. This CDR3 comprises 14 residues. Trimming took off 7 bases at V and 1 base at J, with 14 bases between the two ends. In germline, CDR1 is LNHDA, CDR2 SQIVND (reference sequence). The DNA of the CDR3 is TGTGCCAGTAACGGGCACTATGGGTCCTACGAGCAGTACTTC. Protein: CASNGHYGSYEQYF.

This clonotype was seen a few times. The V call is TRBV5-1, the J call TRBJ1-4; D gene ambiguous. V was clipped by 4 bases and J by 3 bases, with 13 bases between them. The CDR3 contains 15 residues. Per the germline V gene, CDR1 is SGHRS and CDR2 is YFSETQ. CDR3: CASSRTDPSNEKLFF. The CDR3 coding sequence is TGCGCCAGCAGCAGGACGGACCCCTCTAATGAAAAACTGTTTTTT.

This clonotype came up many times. This chain's CDR3 is CSAREEREAGGDTQYF. The CDR3 coding sequence is TGCAGTGCTAGAGAGGAGCGGGAGGCCGGGGGAGATACGCAGTATTTT. The J gene is TRBJ2-3, the V gene TRBV20-1; 9 bases match TRBD2. The germline gives CDR1 DFQATT, CDR2 SNEGSKA (reference sequence). After removal of 0 bases from V and 5 bases from J, the junction contained 9 bases not matched to a gene. This CDR3 has 16 amino acids.

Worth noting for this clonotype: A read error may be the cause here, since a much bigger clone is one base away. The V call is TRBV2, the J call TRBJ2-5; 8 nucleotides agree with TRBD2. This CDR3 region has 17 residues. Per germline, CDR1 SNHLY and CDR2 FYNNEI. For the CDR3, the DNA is TGTGCCAGCGGTGCCTTAAGTCGACGGGAGGGCCGGGAGACCCAGTGCTTC. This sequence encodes CASGALSRREGRETQCF.

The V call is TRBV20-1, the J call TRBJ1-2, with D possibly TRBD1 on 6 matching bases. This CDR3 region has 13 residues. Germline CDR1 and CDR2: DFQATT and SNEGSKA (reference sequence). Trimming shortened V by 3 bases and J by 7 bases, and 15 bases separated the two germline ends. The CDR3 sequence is CSASPEGDGGYTF. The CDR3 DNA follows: TGCAGTGCTAGCCCTGAGGGGGATGGTGGCTACACCTTC.

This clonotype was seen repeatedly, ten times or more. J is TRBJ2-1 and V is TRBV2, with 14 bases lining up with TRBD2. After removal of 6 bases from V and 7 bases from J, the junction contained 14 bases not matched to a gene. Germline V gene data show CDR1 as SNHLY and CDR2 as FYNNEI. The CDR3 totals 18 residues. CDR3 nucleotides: TGTGCCAGCAGGGAGAATGTGGGGGGACTAGCGGGAGTGAATGAGCAGTTCTTC. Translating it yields CASRENVGGLAGVNEQFF.

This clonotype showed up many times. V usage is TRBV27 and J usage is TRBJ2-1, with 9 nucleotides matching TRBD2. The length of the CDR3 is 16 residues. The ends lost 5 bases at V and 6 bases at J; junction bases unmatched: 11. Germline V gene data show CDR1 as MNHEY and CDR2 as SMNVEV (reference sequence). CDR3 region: CASSPLGGRALNEQFF. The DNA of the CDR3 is TGTGCCAGCAGTCCGCTGGGCGGGAGGGCCCTCAATGAGCAGTTCTTC.